The 3 T cell receptor beta chains listed next were all sequenced from one sample in a study of blood T cell repertoires in COVID-19. The assay was immunoSEQ multiplex PCR, and TCRdb's table has in-frame clones only and misses some. The sample has some 96,000 clones, around nine tenths seen once. Sequencing was carried out using peripheral blood. These receptors were collected from a middle-aged man with acute or convalescent COVID-19.

The gene calls are TRBV3-1 (or the pseudogene TRBV3-2) and TRBJ1-2; TRBD1 matches 7 bases. V shed 1 base and J 4 bases; nucleotides not matched to a gene: 3. The CDR3 sequence is 14 residues long. CDR1 LGHDT and CDR2 YNNKEL come from the germline V gene (reference sequence). The CDR3 coding sequence is TGTGCCAGCAGCCAAGGGGGACAGTCCTATGGCTACACCTTC. Protein sequence: CASSQGGQSYGYTF.

The J gene is TRBJ1-2, the V gene TRBV11-2; a weak D match, TRBD1 (6 bases). Germline CDR1 and CDR2: SGHAT and FQNNGV. The V end was cut by 5 bases, the J end by 6 bases, with 10 bases between. This CDR3 spans 12 amino acids. Here the CDR3 reads CASSKDRNGYTF. The CDR3 DNA reads as TGTGCCAGCAGCAAAGACAGGAATGGCTACACCTTC.

The chain is built from TRBV30 and TRBJ2-3, with 12 bases identical to TRBD2. The CDR3 contains 16 residues. The V gene end was trimmed by 3 bases and the J gene end by 2 bases; junction bases not matched to a gene: 6. Germline values: CDR1 GTSNPN, CDR2 SVGIG (reference sequence). This CDR3 is CAWRALAGGITDTQYF. CDR3 bases: TGTGCCTGGAGGGCACTAGCGGGAGGAATCACAGATACGCAGTATTTT.